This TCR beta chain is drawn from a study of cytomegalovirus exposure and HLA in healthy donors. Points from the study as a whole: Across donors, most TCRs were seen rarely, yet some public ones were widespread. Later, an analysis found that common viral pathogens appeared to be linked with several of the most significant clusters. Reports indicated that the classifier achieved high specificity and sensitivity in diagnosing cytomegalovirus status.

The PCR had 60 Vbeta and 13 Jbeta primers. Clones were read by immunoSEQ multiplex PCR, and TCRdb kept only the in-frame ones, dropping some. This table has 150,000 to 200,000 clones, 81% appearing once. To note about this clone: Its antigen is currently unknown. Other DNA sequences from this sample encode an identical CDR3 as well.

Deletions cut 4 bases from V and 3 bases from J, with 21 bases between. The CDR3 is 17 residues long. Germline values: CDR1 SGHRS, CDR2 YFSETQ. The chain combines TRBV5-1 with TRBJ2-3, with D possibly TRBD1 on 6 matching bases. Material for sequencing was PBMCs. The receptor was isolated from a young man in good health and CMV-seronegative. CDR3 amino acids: CASSGGQSARLTDTQYF. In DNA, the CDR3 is TGCGCCAGCAGCGGAGGACAGTCTGCTAGACTAACAGATACGCAGTATTTT.